This TCR beta chain was observed in a study of T cell responses to AZD1222 COVID-19 vaccine. General study results and limits: Targeting of unmutated variant regions was reportedly seen in nearly half of spike-specific TCRs. White British ancestry dominated among donors, who included more females, and clonal diversity was possibly underestimated. Spike-specific TCR breadth and depth rose after two AZD1222 doses.

Germline V gene data show CDR1 as SGHRS and CDR2 as YFSETQ. The CDR3 contains 13 residues. The V end was cut by 6 bases, the J end by 8 bases, with 17 bases between. Assay used: immunoSEQ multiplex PCR; TCRdb lists only in-frame clones, some missing. This table holds about 160,000 clones, around 94% found once. Regarding this clone: Its antigen is undetermined.

The sequence was collected from an adult who received the AZD1222 COVID-19 vaccine. The material sequenced was peripheral blood, taken 28 days after the second AZD1222 dose. This sequence joins TRBV5-1 and TRBJ1-1; D unclear. CDR3 amino acids: CASTLGSEQEAFF. CDR3 sequence (DNA): TGCGCCAGCACCCTGGGGAGTGAGCAGGAAGCTTTCTTT.